This passage covers 15 T cell receptor beta chains from one sample sequenced in a study of control samples from healthy donors and cancer patients. The table came from immunoSEQ multiplex PCR; TCRdb's copy has only in-frame clones and leaves some out. The sample consists of more than 110,000 clones, about 85% of them appearing once. The sample taken for sequencing was blood. The receptors originated from a woman under 40 in good health.

This sequence joins TRBV28 and TRBJ2-4; D is tentatively TRBD1 or TRBD2 (5 bases each). Per the germline V gene, CDR1 is MDHEN and CDR2 is SYDVKM. V lost 8 bases and J lost 4, with 12 bases in between. The CDR3 covers 13 residues. The CDR3 nucleotides read TGTGCCAGCCTTAGGGACGGGAAAAACATTCAGTACTTC. Its translation: CASLRDGKNIQYF.

A single count supports this clone. The V call is TRBV11-2, the J call TRBJ1-3; D unresolved. The V gene's germline CDR1 is SGHAT and CDR2 FQNNGV. The CDR3 sequence is 14 residues long. With 0 bases removed from V and 7 bases from J, the gap between germline ends came to 10 bases. The CDR3 nucleotides are TGTGCCAGCAGCTTAGATAGTAGCACGAACACCATATATTTT. It codes for CASSLDSSTNTIYF.

The chain recombines TRBV9 with TRBJ2-2; TRBD2 matches at 12 bases. Germline CDR1 reads SGDLS; CDR2 reads YYNGEE. V was pared by 1 base and J by 1 base, with 8 bases of the junction left unmatched. This CDR3 has 19 amino acids. For the CDR3, the DNA is TGTGCCAGCAGCGTATGGGCTAGCGGGAGGGTTGGGAACACCGGGGAGCTGTTTTTT. Encoded protein: CASSVWASGRVGNTGELFF.

DNA for the CDR3: TGTGCCAGCAGCTCCGGACCGAGCGGGAGGGCCCACGAGCAGTACTTC. It translates to CASSSGPSGRAHEQYF. The chain uses TRBV5-5 and TRBJ2-7, with 10 bases aligning to TRBD2. J lost 5 bases, V lost 3 bases, and 11 bases had no gene match. Germline CDR1 SGHKS, CDR2 YYEKEE (reference sequence). The CDR3 sequence is 16 residues long. The full variable domain, with the rest looked up from reference TRBV5-5 and TRBJ2-7, is DAGVTQSPTHLIKTRGQQVTLRCSPISGHKSVSWYQQVLGQGPQFIFQYYEKEERGRGNFPDRFSARQFPNYSSELNVNALLLGDSALYLCASSSGPSGRAHEQYFGPGTRLTVT.

In DNA, the CDR3 is TGTGCCAGCAGGGACACAGATACGCAGTATTTT. Translating it yields CASRDTDTQYF. The chain has TRBV28 and TRBJ2-3; D unresolved. Trimming removed 6 bases from V and 2 bases from J, with 3 bases in between. Germline loops: CDR1 MDHEN, CDR2 SYDVKM. CDR3 length: 11 amino acids. Based on the CDR3 plus reference TRBV28 and TRBJ2-3, the full variable domain is DVKVTQSSRYLVKRTGEKVFLECVQDMDHENMFWYRQDPGLGLRLIYFSYDVKMKEKGDIPEGYSVSREKKERFSLILESASTNQTSMYLCASRDTDTQYFGPGTRLTVL.

The chain is built from TRBV11-2 and TRBJ2-1; D is possibly TRBD1 or TRBD2 (5 bases each). The ends were cut back, 5 bases at V and 8 bases at J, with 22 bases in the middle. The CDR3 consists of 16 residues. Germline V CDR1 and CDR2: SGHAT, FQNNGV. The CDR3 sequence is CASSPGSGTSWDEQFF. Written as DNA, the CDR3 is TGTGCCAGCAGCCCGGGATCCGGGACCTCCTGGGATGAGCAGTTCTTC.

The chain carries TRBV6-6 and TRBJ2-1; D ambiguous. V was shortened by 3 bases and J by 6 bases, with 3 bases between the two germline ends. The length of the CDR3 is 11 residues. Looked up from germline, CDR1 is MNHNY and CDR2 is SVGAGI (reference sequence). The CDR3 sequence: CASSYRNEQFF. In nucleotides, the CDR3 is TGTGCCAGCAGTTATCGCAATGAGCAGTTCTTC.

This CDR3 reads CASSSSGSTDTQYF. For the CDR3, the DNA is TGTGCCAGCAGCTCTAGCGGGAGCACAGATACGCAGTATTTT. V usage is TRBV7-9 and J usage is TRBJ2-3, with 8 bases fitting TRBD2. Germline V gene data show CDR1 as SEHNR and CDR2 as FQNEAQ (reference sequence). V trimming: 4 bases; J trimming: 0 bases; junction bases outside the gene matches: 0. This CDR3 is 14 amino acids long.

The chain couples TRBV30 to TRBJ2-3; TRBD1 aligns across 7 bases. The junction had 1 base not matched to a gene; V was cut back by 3 bases and J by 4 bases. The CDR3 has 12 residues. Germline loops: CDR1 GTSNPN, CDR2 SVGIG (reference sequence). In nucleotides, the CDR3 is TGTGCCTGGAGCCAGGGGGCAGATACGCAGTATTTT. Translation gives CAWSQGADTQYF.

The rearrangement links TRBV25-1 to TRBJ1-1, with D hard to call. CDR1 and CDR2 (germline): MGHDK, SYGVNS. Trimming removed 2 bases from V and 8 bases from J, with 12 bases in between. This CDR3 comprises 13 residues. Written as DNA, the CDR3 is TGTGCCAGCAGTGAAGAAAAGTTAGGGGAAGCTTTCTTT. Its translation is CASSEEKLGEAFF.

This sequence joins TRBV6-2 or TRBV6-3 and TRBJ2-3; TRBD2 is a possible D gene (5 bases). Germline V gene lookup returns CDR1 MNHEY and CDR2 SVGEGT. V was trimmed by 1 base and J by 14 bases, leaving 13 bases between them. The CDR3 has 12 amino acids. The CDR3 protein is CASSYWETSWYF. CDR3 nucleotides: TGTGCCAGCAGTTACTGGGAGACCTCGTGGTATTTT.

This clone came up once. This chain joins TRBV19 and TRBJ2-7; TRBD1 matches at 7 bases. Germline CDR1 is LNHDA and CDR2 is SQIVND (reference sequence). V dropped 3 bases and J dropped 3; count of bases not matched to a gene: 8. This CDR3 is 15 amino acids long. The CDR3 DNA sequence: TGTGCCAGTAGTATGTCCCGGGACAGTTACTACGAGCAGTACTTC. Its translation: CASSMSRDSYYEQYF.

In this sample, this clone turned up a few times. V usage is TRBV29-1 and J usage is TRBJ1-2, with D possibly being TRBD1 (6 bases). V lost 6 bases and J lost 0, with 17 bases in between. CDR3 size: 15 residues. The germline V gene encodes CDR1 SQVTM and CDR2 ANQGSEA. Here the CDR3 reads CSVPTGVPSNYGYTF. CDR3 DNA: TGCAGCGTGCCGACAGGCGTACCTTCTAACTATGGCTACACCTTC.

This clone was found once. The chain employs TRBV5-5 and TRBJ1-4, with 7 bases lining up with TRBD1. Losses at the gene ends were 4 bases for V and 14 bases for J; bases not matched to a gene: 11. The germline V gene has CDR1 SGHKS and CDR2 YYEKEE (reference sequence). The CDR3 is made up of 13 amino acids. In nucleotides, the CDR3 is TGTGCCAGCAGCGGGGGGACAGATCACTCTCTGTTTTTT. It codes for CASSGGTDHSLFF.

The genes are TRBV4-1 and TRBJ1-5; tentatively, D is TRBD1 (5 bases). The CDR3 loop spans 17 amino acids. V shed 0 bases and J shed 0 bases, with 12 bases lying between them. Germline CDR1 is MGHRA and CDR2 is YSYEKL. The CDR3 coding sequence is TGCGCCAGCAGCCAAGAAGTGAGGGGAACTAGCAATCAGCCCCAGCATTTT. It yields the protein CASSQEVRGTSNQPQHF.